This entry features one T cell receptor (beta chain) sequence. It has no known antigen specificity. No base quality values were provided; no much bigger clone lies one nucleotide off. This sample was taken from a study of T cell responses to AZD1222 COVID-19 vaccine (dated by TCRdb to the early 2020s). A note on the overall study: A total of 233 trial participants underwent TCR sequencing, of whom 207 received two doses of AZD1222 and some 25 received two doses of the MenACWY control vaccine. Trial participants were enrolled into age subgroups of 18-55, 56-69 and 70-plus years, which contained approximately 150, 28 and 58 TCR-sequenced participants, respectively.

The research as a whole found: Because no samples from the day 14 peak response were available, repertoires could be characterized only after the peak T cell response. Conclusions about previously exposed vaccinees were limited because only six AZD1222 recipients were SARS-CoV-2 seropositive at baseline. Vaccine-associated CD4 TCRs spanned the whole spike protein, with dominant responses in regions 160-218 and 743-854. Most participants were white British and females outnumbered males, and the authors suggested that clonal diversity may have been underestimated. Epitopes outside the regions mutated in the B.1.351 and B.1.1.7 variants were reportedly recognized by nearly half of the unique spike-specific TCRs. After two AZD1222 doses, spike-specific TCR breadth and depth were significantly higher than at day 0 and than in MenACWY recipients. In the small 56-69-year group, the increase in depth fell short of significance, most likely because of low power.

The CDR3 regions of human TCRbeta chains were analyzed by immunosequencing. In the authors' own workflow: TCRs in the repertoires were matched against a reference library of SARS-CoV-2-specific TCRs that had been generated with the MIRA antigen-specificity platform. Breadth was defined as the fraction of unique TCRs that were SARS-CoV-2-associated. Depth was defined as the fraction of total T cells that were SARS-CoV-2-associated. Using the MIRA data, each spike-specific TCR was mapped to the spike region that the TCR reacts to and placed in a CD4 or CD8 class. Log10-transformed breadth and depth values were compared by one-way ANOVA with Sidak's multiple comparisons tests. Here the immuneACCESS table is served through TCRdb, limited to in-frame sequences with V and J called. Missing clones are a known gap in these copies; in checked studies unresolved V genes cover under half, and the rest lacks a known reason. The DNA was the basis for D and trimming; V, J and clone size are from that table. This sample is represented by tens of thousands of clones; approximately 91% of them were singletons. The ten largest make up around 5% of the sample.

In light of the paper, this sample's time point label describes: about 28 days (+/-7) after the second vaccine dose. AZD1222 recipients with second doses at about 4 weeks or about 12 weeks were pooled, because spike-specific TCR depth and breadth did not differ between schedules. Samples from vaccinated people were obtained from the UK trials COV001 and COV002, which included a single-blind randomized controlled phase 2/3 trial of AZD1222 (ChAdOx1 nCoV-19) in healthy adults. For TCRbeta chain sequencing, PBMC samples from trial participants were taken at day 0 and at day 28 after the second dose. Sequencing used peripheral blood, obtained 28 days after the second AZD1222 dose. The sequence was obtained from an adult who received the AZD1222 COVID-19 vaccine.

The DNA sequence is given as TGTGCCAGCAGCCCCGGGGACAGCCTAAATGAAAAACTGTTTTTT. This codes for CASSPGDSLNEKLFF. In this chain, TRBV28 is recombined with TRBJ1-4, with 7 central nucleotides matching TRBD1. The germline V gene yields MDHEN for CDR1 and SYDVKM for CDR2. CDR3 length: 15 amino acids, cysteine to phenylalanine. Only the CDR3 DNA stays, 45 bases, in frame from base 1. Germline trimming amounts to 6 bases on V and 5 bases on J, with 9 as the count of junction bases outside the gene matches.